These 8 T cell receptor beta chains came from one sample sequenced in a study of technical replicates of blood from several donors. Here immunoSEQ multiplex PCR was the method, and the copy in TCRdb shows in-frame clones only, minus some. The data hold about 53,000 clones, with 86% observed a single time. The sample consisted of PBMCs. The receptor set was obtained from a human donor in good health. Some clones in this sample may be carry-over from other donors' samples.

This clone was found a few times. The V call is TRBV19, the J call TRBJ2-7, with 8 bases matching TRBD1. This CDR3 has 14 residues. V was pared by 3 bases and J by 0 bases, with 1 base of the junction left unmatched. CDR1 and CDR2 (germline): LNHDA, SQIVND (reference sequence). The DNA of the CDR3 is TGTGCCAGTAGTATCAGGGGGCCCTCCTACGAGCAGTACTTC. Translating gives CASSIRGPSYEQYF. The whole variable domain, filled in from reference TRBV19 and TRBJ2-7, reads DGGITQSPKYLFRKEGQNVTLSCEQNLNHDAMYWYRQDPGQGLRLIYYSQIVNDFQKGDIAEGYSVSREKKESFPLTVTSAQKNPTAFYLCASSIRGPSYEQYFGPGTRLTVT.

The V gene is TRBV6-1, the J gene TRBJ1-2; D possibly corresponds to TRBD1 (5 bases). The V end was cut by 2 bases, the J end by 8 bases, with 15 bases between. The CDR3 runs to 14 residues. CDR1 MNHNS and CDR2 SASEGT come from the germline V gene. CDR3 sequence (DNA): TGTGCCAGCAGTGAACGGTTTACCGGGGGAGGCTACACCTTC. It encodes CASSERFTGGGYTF.

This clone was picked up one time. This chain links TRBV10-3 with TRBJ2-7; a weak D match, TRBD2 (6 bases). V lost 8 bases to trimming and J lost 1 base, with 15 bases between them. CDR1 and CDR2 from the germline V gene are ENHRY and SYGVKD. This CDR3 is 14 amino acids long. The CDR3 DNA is TGTGCCATCTCCAGTGGGGAGGTATCCTACGAGCAGTACTTC. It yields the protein CAISSGEVSYEQYF.

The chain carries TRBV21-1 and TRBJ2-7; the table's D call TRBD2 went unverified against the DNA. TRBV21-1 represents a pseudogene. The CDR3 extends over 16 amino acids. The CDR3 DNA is TGTGCCAGCAGCAACTCTAGCGGGAGTGGATTGGACGAGCAGTACTTC. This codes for CASSNSSGSGLDEQYF.

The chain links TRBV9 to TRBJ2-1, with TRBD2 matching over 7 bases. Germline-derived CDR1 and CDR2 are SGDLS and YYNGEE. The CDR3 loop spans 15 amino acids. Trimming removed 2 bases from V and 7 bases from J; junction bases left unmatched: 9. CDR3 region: CASSVSGDIFNEQFF. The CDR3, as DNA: TGTGCCAGCAGCGTGAGCGGGGATATATTTAATGAGCAGTTCTTC.

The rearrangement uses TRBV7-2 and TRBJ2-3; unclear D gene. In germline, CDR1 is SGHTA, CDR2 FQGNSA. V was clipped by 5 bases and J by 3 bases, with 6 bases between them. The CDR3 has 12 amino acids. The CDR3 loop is CASSPQTDTQYF. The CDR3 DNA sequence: TGTGCCAGCAGCCCCCAGACAGATACGCAGTATTTT.

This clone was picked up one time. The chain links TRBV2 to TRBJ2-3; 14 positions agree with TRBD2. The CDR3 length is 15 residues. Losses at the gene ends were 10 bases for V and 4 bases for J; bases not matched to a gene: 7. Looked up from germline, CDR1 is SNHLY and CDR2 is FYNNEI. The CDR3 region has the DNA TGTGCCACCCCGGGACTAGCGGGAGTGTCAGATACGCAGTATTTT. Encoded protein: CATPGLAGVSDTQYF.

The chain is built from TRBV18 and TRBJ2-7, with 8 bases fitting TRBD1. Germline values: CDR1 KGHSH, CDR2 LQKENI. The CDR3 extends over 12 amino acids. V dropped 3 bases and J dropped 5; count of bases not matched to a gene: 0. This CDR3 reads CASSPTGDEQYF. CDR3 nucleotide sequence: TGTGCCAGCTCACCGACAGGGGACGAGCAGTACTTC.